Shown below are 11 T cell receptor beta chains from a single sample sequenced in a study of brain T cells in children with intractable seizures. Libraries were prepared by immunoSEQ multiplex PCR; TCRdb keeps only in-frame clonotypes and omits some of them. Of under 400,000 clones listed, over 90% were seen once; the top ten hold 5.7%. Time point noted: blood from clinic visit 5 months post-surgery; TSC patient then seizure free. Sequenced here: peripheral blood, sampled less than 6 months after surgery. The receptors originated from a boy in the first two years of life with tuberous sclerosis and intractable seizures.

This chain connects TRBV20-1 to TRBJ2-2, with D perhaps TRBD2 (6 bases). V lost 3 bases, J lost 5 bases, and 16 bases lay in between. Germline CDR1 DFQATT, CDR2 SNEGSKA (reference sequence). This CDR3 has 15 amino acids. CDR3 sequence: CSASPLAGGTGELFF. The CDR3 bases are TGCAGTGCTAGTCCCTTAGCTGGGGGGACCGGGGAGCTGTTTTTT.

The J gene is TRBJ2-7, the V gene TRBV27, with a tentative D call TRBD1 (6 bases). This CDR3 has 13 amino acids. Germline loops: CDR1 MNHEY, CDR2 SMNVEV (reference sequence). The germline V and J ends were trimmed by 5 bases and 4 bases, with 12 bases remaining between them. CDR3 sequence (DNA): TGTGCCAGCAGTCCGACAGGTGCGTACGAGCAGTACTTC. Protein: CASSPTGAYEQYF.

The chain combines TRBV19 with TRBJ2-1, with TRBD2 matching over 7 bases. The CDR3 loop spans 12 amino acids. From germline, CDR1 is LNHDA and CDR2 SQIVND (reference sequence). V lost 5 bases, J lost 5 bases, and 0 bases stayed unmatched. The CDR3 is CASSRGDNEQFF. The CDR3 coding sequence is TGTGCCAGTAGTCGGGGGGACAATGAGCAGTTCTTC.

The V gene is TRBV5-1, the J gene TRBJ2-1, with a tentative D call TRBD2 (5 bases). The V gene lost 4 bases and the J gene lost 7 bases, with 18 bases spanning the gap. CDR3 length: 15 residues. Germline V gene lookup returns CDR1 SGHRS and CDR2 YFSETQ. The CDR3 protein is CASSISGRTTNEQFF. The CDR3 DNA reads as TGCGCCAGCAGCATAAGCGGTAGAACAACGAATGAGCAGTTCTTC.

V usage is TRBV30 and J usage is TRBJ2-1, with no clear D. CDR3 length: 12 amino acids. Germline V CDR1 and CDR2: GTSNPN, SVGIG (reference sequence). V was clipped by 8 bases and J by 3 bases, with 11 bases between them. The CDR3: CAQGRRYNEQFF. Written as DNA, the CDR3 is TGTGCCCAAGGACGGCGCTACAATGAGCAGTTCTTC.

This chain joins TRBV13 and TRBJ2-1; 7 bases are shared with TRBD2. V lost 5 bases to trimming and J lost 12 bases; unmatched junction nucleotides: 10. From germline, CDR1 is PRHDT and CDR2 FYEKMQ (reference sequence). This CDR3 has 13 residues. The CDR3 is CASSPVAGVGQFF. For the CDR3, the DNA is TGTGCCAGCAGCCCGGTTGCGGGGGTAGGGCAGTTCTTC.

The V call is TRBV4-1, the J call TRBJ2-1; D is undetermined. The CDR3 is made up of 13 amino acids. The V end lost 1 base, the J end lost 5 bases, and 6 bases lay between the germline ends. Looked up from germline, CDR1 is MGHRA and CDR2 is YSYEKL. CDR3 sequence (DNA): TGCGCCAGCAGCCAAGGAGGAGACAATGAGCAGTTCTTC. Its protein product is CASSQGGDNEQFF.

As DNA, the CDR3 is TGTGCCAGCAGCGCCGGCCTCCTGGAGACCCAGTACTTC. It is translated as CASSAGLLETQYF. This sequence joins TRBV7-9 and TRBJ2-5, with D uncertain. Germline V gene sequence: CDR1 SEHNR, CDR2 FQNEAQ (reference sequence). V was cut by 5 bases and J by 5 bases, with 12 bases left in between. CDR3 length equals 13 residues.

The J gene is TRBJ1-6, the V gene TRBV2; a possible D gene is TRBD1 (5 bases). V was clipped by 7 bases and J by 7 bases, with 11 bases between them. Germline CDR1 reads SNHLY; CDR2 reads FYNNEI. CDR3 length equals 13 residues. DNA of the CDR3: TGTGCCAGCAATCGGGGGGAAAATTCACCCCTCCACTTT. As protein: CASNRGENSPLHF.

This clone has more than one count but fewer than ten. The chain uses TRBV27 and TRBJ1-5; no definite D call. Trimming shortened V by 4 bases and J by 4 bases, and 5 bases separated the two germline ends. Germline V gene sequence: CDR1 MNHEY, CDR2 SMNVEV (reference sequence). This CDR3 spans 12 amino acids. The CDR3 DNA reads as TGTGCCAGCAGTTGGGAGAATCAGCCCCAGCATTTT. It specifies CASSWENQPQHF.

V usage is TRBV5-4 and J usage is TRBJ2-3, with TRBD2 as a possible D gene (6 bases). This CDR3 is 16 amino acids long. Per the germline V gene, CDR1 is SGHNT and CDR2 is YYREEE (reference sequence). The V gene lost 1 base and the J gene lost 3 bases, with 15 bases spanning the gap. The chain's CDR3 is CASSLKLRGETDTQYF. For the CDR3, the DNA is TGTGCCAGCAGCTTGAAGTTACGCGGGGAGACAGATACGCAGTATTTT.